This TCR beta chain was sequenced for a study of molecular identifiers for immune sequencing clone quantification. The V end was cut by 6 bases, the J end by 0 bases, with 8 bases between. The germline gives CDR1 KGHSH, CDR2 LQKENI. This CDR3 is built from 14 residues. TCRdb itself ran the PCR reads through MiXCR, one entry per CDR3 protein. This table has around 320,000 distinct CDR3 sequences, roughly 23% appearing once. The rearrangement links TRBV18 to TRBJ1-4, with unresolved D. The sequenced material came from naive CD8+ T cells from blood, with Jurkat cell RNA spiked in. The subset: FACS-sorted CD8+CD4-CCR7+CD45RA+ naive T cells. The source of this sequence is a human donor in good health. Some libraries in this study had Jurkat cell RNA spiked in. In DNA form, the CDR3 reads TGTGCCAGCTCCCGGGCTTCAACTAATGAAAAACTGTTTTTT. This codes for CASSRASTNEKLFF.